A single sample gave rise to the 2 T cell receptor beta chains below, sequenced in a study of blood T cells in healthy people across ages. A second PCR, run for roughly 7 to 11 cycles, used a sample-barcoded 5' primer plus a J-beta primer mix. Using its own MiXCR run on the 5' RACE reads, TCRdb lists one record per CDR3 protein. The table lists approximately 800,000 distinct CDR3 sequences, about 62% of them singletons. Sequencing input: blood. The receptors come from a man aged 30-40 years in good health.

This clonotype was found a few times. The rearrangement joins TRBV15 to TRBJ2-5; TRBD2 matches at 8 bases. The end of the DNA is better explained by TRBJ2-7, so the J call may be wrong. The CDR3 totals 16 residues. Germline V gene lookup returns CDR1 LNHNV and CDR2 YYDKDF (reference sequence). The CDR3 is CATSRDKGLEGYEQYF. In DNA form, the CDR3 reads TGTGCCACCAGCAGAGATAAGGGACTAGAGGGGTACGAGCAGTACTTC.

This clonotype was found a few times. V usage is TRBV24-1 and J usage is TRBJ2-3, with D uncertain. The V gene's germline CDR1 is KGHDR and CDR2 SFDVKD. CDR3 length: 14 amino acids. V was clipped by 3 bases and J by 6 bases, with 12 bases between them. The CDR3 region is CATSDTGQGDTQYF. The DNA for the CDR3 is TGTGCCACCAGTGATACTGGCCAAGGGGATACGCAGTATTTT.